These 4 T cell receptor beta chains came from one sample sequenced in a study of CD8+ T cells in alopecia areata (dated by TCRdb to the late 2010s). This specimen's time point label, per the study, means: around 29 days on oral tofacitinib. This specimen's treatment or condition label, per the study, means: oral pan-JAK inhibitor, 5-10 mg twice daily. Receptor libraries were prepared by the immunoSEQ multiplex PCR assay. RNA was extracted from all samples and reverse transcribed into cDNA, which served as template for TCR sequencing. In its TCRdb copy, this immuneACCESS table keeps in-frame sequences only and misses some clones. Where compared with another copy, unresolved V genes explain less than half of these, and the others have no known cause. Within this sample are 100,000 to 150,000 clones, with approximately 57% of them counted one time only. The ten largest clones take up approximately 5.1% of the sample.

The sample consisted of CD4+ T cells sorted from blood, taken at week 4, from a patient treated with tofacitinib. The receptors shown here come from a human donor with alopecia areata.

This clone has only a few counts. V is TRBV9 and J is TRBJ2-5; D might be TRBD1 or TRBD2, each matching 5 bases. This CDR3 is 16 amino acids long. V lost 4 bases and J lost 5, with 21 bases in between. Germline V lookup: CDR1 SGDLS, CDR2 YYNGEE. CDR3: CASSPHSGGDGETQYF. The DNA for the CDR3 is TGTGCCAGCAGCCCGCATAGTGGGGGAGATGGGGAGACCCAGTACTTC.

The chain joins TRBV5-4 to TRBJ2-5; D is ambiguous. The V end lost 5 bases, the J end lost 3 bases, and 11 bases lay between the germline ends. This CDR3 has 13 amino acids. Germline V gene lookup returns CDR1 SGHNT and CDR2 YYREEE (reference sequence). The CDR3 protein is CASSLDEEETQYF. DNA for the CDR3: TGTGCCAGCAGTCTGGACGAGGAAGAGACCCAGTACTTC. The full variable domain, in which reference TRBV5-4 and TRBJ2-5 provide the parts outside the CDR3, is ETGVTQSPTHLIKTRGQQVTLRCSSQSGHNTVSWYQQALGQGPQFIFQYYREEENGRGNFPPRFSGLQFPNYSSELNVNALELDDSALYLCASSLDEEETQYFGPGTRLLVL.

A few counts support this clone. The chain recombines TRBV7-9 with TRBJ2-1; D is undetermined. V dropped 5 bases and J dropped 6 bases, with 11 bases sitting between them. The CDR3 is 13 residues long. The germline CDR1 and CDR2 sequences are SEHNR and FQNEAQ (reference sequence). The CDR3 sequence: CASSPKTANEQFF. The CDR3 DNA reads as TGTGCCAGCAGCCCAAAGACTGCCAATGAGCAGTTCTTC. Variable domain in full (rest from reference TRBV7-9 and TRBJ2-1): DTGVSQNPRHKITKRGQNVTFRCDPISEHNRLYWYRQTLGQGPEFLTYFQNEAQLEKSRLLSDRFSAERPKGSFSTLEIQRTEQGDSAMYLCASSPKTANEQFFGPGTRLTVL.

The rearrangement joins TRBV29-1 to TRBJ2-2; no clear D. Between the trimmed V and J ends, which lost 3 bases and 0 bases, there was a span of 8 bases. The germline gives CDR1 SQVTM, CDR2 ANQGSEA. This CDR3 is built from 14 residues. The CDR3 is CSVDSRSNTGELFF. CDR3 coding DNA: TGCAGCGTTGATTCCAGGTCGAACACCGGGGAGCTGTTTTTT.